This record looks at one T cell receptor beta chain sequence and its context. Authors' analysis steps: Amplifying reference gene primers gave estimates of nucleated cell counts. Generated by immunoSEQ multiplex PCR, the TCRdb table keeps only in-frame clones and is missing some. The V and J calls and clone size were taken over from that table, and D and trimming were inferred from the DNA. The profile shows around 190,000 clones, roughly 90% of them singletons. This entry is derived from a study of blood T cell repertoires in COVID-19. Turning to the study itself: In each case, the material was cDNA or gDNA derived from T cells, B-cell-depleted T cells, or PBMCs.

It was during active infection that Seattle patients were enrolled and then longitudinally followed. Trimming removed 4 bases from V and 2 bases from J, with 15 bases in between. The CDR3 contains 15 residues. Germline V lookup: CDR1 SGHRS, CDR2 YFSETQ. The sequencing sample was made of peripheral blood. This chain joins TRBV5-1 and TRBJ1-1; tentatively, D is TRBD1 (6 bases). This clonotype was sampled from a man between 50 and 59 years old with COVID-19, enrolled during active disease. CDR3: CASSQRLGTNTEAFF. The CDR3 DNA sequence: TGCGCCAGCAGCCAAAGGCTGGGGACAAACACTGAAGCTTTCTTT.